Listed here are 15 T cell receptor beta chains from one sample, sequenced in a study of cytomegalovirus exposure and HLA in healthy donors. Produced via immunoSEQ multiplex PCR; TCRdb's table is partial and in-frame only. This table has over 150,000 clones, roughly 88% appearing once. Material: PBMCs. These receptors originate from a woman under 40 in good health and CMV-seropositive.

This clone was counted a few times. The chain employs TRBV6-1 and TRBJ1-2; 7 bases line up with TRBD1. Trimming took 3 bases from V and 8 from J; bases not matched to a gene: 9. Germline loops: CDR1 MNHNS, CDR2 SASEGT. CDR3 length equals 14 residues. The CDR3 nucleotides are TGTGCCAGCAGTGAGCTTACAGGGGCCTTCGGCTACACCTTC. Protein product: CASSELTGAFGYTF.

The chain carries TRBV27 and TRBJ2-7, with 10 bases identical to TRBD1. Germline V gene data show CDR1 as MNHEY and CDR2 as SMNVEV (reference sequence). This CDR3 spans 13 amino acids. V was pared by 6 bases and J by 2 bases, with 1 base of the junction left unmatched. The CDR3 here is CASRGQGAYEQYF. The CDR3 bases are TGTGCCAGCAGAGGACAGGGGGCCTACGAGCAGTACTTC.

This chain connects TRBV14 to TRBJ2-7; D may be TRBD2 (6 bases). Germline lookup yields CDR1 SGHDN and CDR2 FVKESK. Trimming took off 5 bases at V and 1 base at J, with 12 bases between the two ends. This CDR3 has 14 amino acids. CDR3 sequence reads: CASSFRLESYEQYF. The CDR3 DNA follows: TGTGCCAGCAGCTTCCGACTAGAATCCTACGAGCAGTACTTC.

This clone was seen a single time. V gene TRBV28 combines with J gene TRBJ2-5; D remains unclear. CDR1 and CDR2 from the germline V gene are MDHEN and SYDVKM. CDR3 length equals 11 residues. V gave up 7 bases and J gave up 3 bases, with 6 bases separating them. CDR3 in DNA: TGTGCCAGCAAACAAGAAGAGACCCAGTACTTC. Its protein product is CASKQEETQYF.

This rearrangement joins TRBV10-2 to TRBJ1-2; no definite D call. V was shortened by 2 bases and J by 4 bases, with 8 bases between the two germline ends. Germline V lookup: CDR1 WSHSY, CDR2 SAAADI. The CDR3 runs 13 residues. CDR3: CASSETDTYGYTF. The CDR3 DNA follows: TGCGCCAGCAGTGAGACAGATACCTATGGCTACACCTTC.

Written as DNA, the CDR3 is TGTGCCAGCTCTGACCTCTTACAGGGCTATGGCTACACCTTC. Translated, it gives CASSDLLQGYGYTF. This chain links TRBV18 with TRBJ1-2; possible D gene TRBD1, 6 bases. There are 14 residues in the CDR3. Trimming removed 6 bases at V and 4 bases at J, with 15 bases between. Looked up from germline, CDR1 is KGHSH and CDR2 is LQKENI.

The chain is built from TRBV7-2 and TRBJ1-2; 9 bases fit TRBD1. This CDR3 comprises 15 residues. CDR1 and CDR2 (germline): SGHTA, FQGNSA. J lost 7 bases, V lost 3 bases, and 9 bases had no gene match. The CDR3 DNA reads TGTGCCAGCAGCTTCTGGGGACAGGGAGGAGGTGGCTACACCTTC. This sequence encodes CASSFWGQGGGGYTF. The full variable domain, rest sourced from reference TRBV7-2 and TRBJ1-2, is GAGVSQSPSNKVTEKGKDVELRCDPISGHTALYWYRQSLGQGLEFLIYFQGNSAPDKSGLPSDRFSAERTGGSVSTLTIQRTQQEDSAVYLCASSFWGQGGGGYTFGSGTRLTVV.

V and J are TRBV7-2 and TRBJ1-2; 9 nucleotides agree with TRBD1. The CDR3 sequence is 16 residues long. Germline-derived CDR1 and CDR2 are SGHTA and FQGNSA. J lost 6 bases, V lost 5 bases, and 13 bases had no gene match. CDR3 DNA: TGTGCCAGCAGCCCTACAGGGGGCGCGTATTTTGATGGCTACACCTTC. Protein sequence: CASSPTGGAYFDGYTF. The whole variable domain, remainder taken from reference TRBV7-2 and TRBJ1-2, is GAGVSQSPSNKVTEKGKDVELRCDPISGHTALYWYRQSLGQGLEFLIYFQGNSAPDKSGLPSDRFSAERTGGSVSTLTIQRTQQEDSAVYLCASSPTGGAYFDGYTFGSGTRLTVV.

The chain links TRBV6-1 to TRBJ1-5; 7 nucleotides match TRBD1. Germline CDR1 reads MNHNS; CDR2 reads SASEGT. Trimming removed 8 bases from V and 5 bases from J; junction bases left unmatched: 3. The CDR3 length is 12 residues. CDR3 residues: CASRDSYQPQHF. DNA for the CDR3: TGTGCCAGCCGGGACAGCTATCAGCCCCAGCATTTT.

The chain joins TRBV30 to TRBJ2-7; D perhaps matches TRBD2 (5 bases). CDR3 size: 13 residues. CDR1 and CDR2 (germline): GTSNPN, SVGIG (reference sequence). Trimming took 0 bases from V and 5 from J, leaving 11 bases between them. CDR3 loop: CAWSVTGVHEQYF. The CDR3 DNA is TGTGCCTGGAGTGTAACCGGGGTTCACGAGCAGTACTTC.

The chain has TRBV27 and TRBJ2-1, with TRBD2 matching over 10 bases. Germline V gene sequence: CDR1 MNHEY, CDR2 SMNVEV (reference sequence). This CDR3 is built from 15 residues. After removal of 6 bases from V and 6 bases from J, the junction contained 8 bases not matched to a gene. Written as DNA, the CDR3 is TGTGCCAGCAGCTCGCTAGCGGGAGATATCAATGAGCAGTTCTTC. Translation: CASSSLAGDINEQFF.

The chain couples TRBV2 to TRBJ1-4; D call uncertain. The CDR3 spans 13 residues. CDR1 SNHLY and CDR2 FYNNEI come from the germline V gene. The V and J ends lost 7 bases and 6 bases respectively, with 12 bases between them. CDR3 in amino acids: CASTGRKDEKLFF. CDR3 nucleotides: TGTGCCAGCACTGGGAGGAAGGATGAAAAACTGTTTTTT.

The gene calls are TRBV27 and TRBJ2-6; possible D gene TRBD2, 6 bases. CDR3 length: 16 amino acids. The ends were cut back, 5 bases at V and 0 bases at J, with 11 bases in the middle. Germline V gives CDR1 MNHEY, CDR2 SMNVEV (reference sequence). In nucleotides, the CDR3 is TGTGCCAGCAGTCCCGAGCGGGCCTCTGGGGCCAACGTCCTGACTTTC. It yields the protein CASSPERASGANVLTF.

The count of this clone is one. The chain carries TRBV27 and TRBJ2-7, with 9 bases aligning to TRBD2. The CDR3 has 14 residues. Trimming took 5 bases from V and 7 from J; bases not matched to a gene: 9. CDR1 and CDR2 from the germline V gene are MNHEY and SMNVEV (reference sequence). The chain's CDR3 is CASSPTSGAGEQYF. For the CDR3, the DNA is TGTGCCAGCAGTCCGACTAGCGGAGCAGGGGAGCAGTACTTC.

CDR3 region: CASSRTRDRGYNEQFF. The CDR3 bases are TGTGCCAGCAGCAGGACCCGGGACAGGGGTTACAATGAGCAGTTCTTC. The chain links TRBV5-4 to TRBJ2-1; 10 nucleotides match TRBD1. Germline CDR1 reads SGHNT; CDR2 reads YYREEE (reference sequence). The J segment lost 4 bases and the V segment lost 4 bases, leaving 8 bases of the junction unmatched. The CDR3 is made up of 16 amino acids.